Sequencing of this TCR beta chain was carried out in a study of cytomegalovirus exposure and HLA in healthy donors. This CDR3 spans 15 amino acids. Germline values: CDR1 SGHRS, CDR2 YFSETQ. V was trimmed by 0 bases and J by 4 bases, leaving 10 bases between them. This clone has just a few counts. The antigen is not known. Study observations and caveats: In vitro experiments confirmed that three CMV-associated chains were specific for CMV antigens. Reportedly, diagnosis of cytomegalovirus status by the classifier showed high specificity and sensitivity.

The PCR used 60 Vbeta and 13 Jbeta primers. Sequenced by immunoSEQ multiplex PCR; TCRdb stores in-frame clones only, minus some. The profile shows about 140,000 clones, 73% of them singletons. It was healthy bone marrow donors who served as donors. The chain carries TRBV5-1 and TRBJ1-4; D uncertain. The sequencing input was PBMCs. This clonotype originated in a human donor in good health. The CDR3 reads CASSLGDGGNEKLFF. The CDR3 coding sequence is TGCGCCAGCAGCTTGGGCGACGGCGGTAATGAAAAACTGTTTTTT.